The entry below gives a single T cell receptor (beta chain) sequence along with its context. No antigen is known for it. Researchers made TCR cDNA using 5'RACE template switching, and this step added a universal primer site and UMIs. TCRdb reanalysed the 5' RACE reads using MiXCR and keeps one entry per CDR3 protein. The sample has 250,000 to 400,000 distinct CDR3 sequences, approximately 4% seen once. This entry belongs to a study of T cells after yellow fever vaccination. Regarding the study as a whole: Reappearing after the booster were most of the clones from primary vaccination (around 96% CD4, 75% to 90% CD8).

The sequence derives from a man aged 18 to 30 who received the YFV17D yellow fever vaccine. Here the sequenced sample was PBMCs, taken 5 days after the yellow fever booster vaccination.

The CDR3 DNA reads as TGTGCCACCAGGGGACATGACACCGGGGAGCTGTTTTTT. Translating it yields CATRGHDTGELFF. The V and J genes are TRBV24-1 and TRBJ2-2; tentatively, D is TRBD1 (6 bases). V was trimmed by 7 bases and J by 3 bases, leaving 8 bases between them. The CDR3 is 13 amino acids. The germline gives CDR1 KGHDR, CDR2 SFDVKD.